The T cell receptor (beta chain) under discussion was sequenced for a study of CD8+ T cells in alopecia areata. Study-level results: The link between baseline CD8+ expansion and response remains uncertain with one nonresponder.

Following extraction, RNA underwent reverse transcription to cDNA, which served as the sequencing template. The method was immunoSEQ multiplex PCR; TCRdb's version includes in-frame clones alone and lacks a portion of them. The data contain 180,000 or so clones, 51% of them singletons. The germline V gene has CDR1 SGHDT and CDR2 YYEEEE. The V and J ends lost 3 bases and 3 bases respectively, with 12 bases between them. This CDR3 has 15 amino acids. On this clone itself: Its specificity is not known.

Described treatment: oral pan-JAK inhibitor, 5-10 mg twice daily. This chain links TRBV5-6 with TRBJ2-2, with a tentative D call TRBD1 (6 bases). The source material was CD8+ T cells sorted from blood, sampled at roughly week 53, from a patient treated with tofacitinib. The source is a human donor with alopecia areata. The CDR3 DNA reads TGTGCCAGCAGCTCCAGGGGAACCGACACCGGGGAGCTGTTTTTT. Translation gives CASSSRGTDTGELFF.